This TCR beta chain was found in a study of identical twins. TCRdb re-derived calls from the 5' RACE reads in MiXCR, one entry per CDR3 protein. Seen here are about 790,000 distinct CDR3 sequences, 15% to 20% observed once, and the top ten hold around 13%. Germline loops: CDR1 MNHEY, CDR2 SVGAGI. This CDR3 comprises 19 residues. V was clipped by 4 bases and J by 5 bases; unmatched bases: 15. In addition, the sample was reused for a study of T cells expressing NK-cell markers. Per that study: Sorting was restricted to alpha-beta TCR T cells by an anti-gamma-delta TCR antibody in several experiments. Dominant NKG2C+ clonotypes accounted for roughly 1.0-8% of CD8+ T cells in about six donors.

The sequence was collected from a woman aged 18 to 35 in good health. This sequence joins TRBV6-5 and TRBJ2-2; TRBD2 aligns across 11 bases. The sample consisted of PBMCs. CDR3 nucleotide sequence: TGTGCCAGCAGTTCTTTTAGCGGGAGGGCCGAAGTAAATACCGGGGAGCTGTTTTTT. It is translated as CASSSFSGRAEVNTGELFF.